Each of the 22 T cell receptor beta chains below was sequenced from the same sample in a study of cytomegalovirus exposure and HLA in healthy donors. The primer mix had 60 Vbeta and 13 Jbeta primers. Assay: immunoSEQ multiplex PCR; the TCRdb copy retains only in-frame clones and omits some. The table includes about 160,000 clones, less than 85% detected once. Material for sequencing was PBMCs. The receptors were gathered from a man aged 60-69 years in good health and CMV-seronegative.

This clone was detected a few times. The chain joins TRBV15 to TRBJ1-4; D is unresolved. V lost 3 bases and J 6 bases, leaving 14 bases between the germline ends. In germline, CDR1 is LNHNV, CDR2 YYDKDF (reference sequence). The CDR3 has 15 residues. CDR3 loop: CATSSMGEGYEKLFF. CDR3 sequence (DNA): TGTGCCACCAGCAGTATGGGAGAGGGATATGAAAAACTGTTTTTT. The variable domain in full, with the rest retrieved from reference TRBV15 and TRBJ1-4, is DAMVIQNPRYQVTQFGKPVTLSCSQTLNHNVMYWYQQKSSQAPKLLFHYYDKDFNNEADTPDNFQSRRPNTSFCFLDIRSPGLGDTAMYLCATSSMGEGYEKLFFGSGTQLSVL.

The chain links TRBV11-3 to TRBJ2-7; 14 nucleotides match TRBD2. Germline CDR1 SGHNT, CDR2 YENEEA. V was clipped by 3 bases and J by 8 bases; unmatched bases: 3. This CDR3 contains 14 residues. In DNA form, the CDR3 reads TGTGCCAGCAGCTTCGGGACTAGCGGGAGTAAGCAGTACTTC. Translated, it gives CASSFGTSGSKQYF.

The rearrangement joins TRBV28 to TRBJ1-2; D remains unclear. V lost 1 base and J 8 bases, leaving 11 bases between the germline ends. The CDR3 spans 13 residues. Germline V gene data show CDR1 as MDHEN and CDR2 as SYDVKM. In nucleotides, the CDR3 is TGTGCCAGCAGTTTATTGTTCGGGATCGGCTACACCTTC. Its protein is CASSLLFGIGYTF.

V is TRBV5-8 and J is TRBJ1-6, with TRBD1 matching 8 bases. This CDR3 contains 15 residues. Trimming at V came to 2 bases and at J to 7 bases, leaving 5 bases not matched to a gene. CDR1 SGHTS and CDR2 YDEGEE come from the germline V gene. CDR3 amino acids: CASSLHRGMNSPLHF. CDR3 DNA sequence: TGTGCCAGCAGCTTACACAGGGGGATGAATTCACCCCTCCACTTT. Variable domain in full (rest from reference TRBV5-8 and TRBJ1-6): EAGVTQSPTHLIKTRGQQATLRCSPISGHTSVYWYQQALGLGLQFLLWYDEGEERNRGNFPPRFSGRQFPNYSSELNVNALELEDSALYLCASSLHRGMNSPLHFGNGTRLTVT.

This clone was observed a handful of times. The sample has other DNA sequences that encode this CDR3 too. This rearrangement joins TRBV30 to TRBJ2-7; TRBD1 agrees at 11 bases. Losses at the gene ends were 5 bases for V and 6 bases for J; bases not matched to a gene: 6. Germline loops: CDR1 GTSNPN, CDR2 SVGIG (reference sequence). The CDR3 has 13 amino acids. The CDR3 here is CAWEGQGASEQYF. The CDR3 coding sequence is TGTGCCTGGGAAGGACAGGGGGCATCCGAGCAGTACTTC.

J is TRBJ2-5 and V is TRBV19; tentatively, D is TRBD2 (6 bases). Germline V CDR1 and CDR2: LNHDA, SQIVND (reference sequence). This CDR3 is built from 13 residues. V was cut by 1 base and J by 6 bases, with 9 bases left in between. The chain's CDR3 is CASSIAGVKTQYF. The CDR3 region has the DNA TGTGCCAGTAGTATAGCGGGAGTAAAGACCCAGTACTTC.

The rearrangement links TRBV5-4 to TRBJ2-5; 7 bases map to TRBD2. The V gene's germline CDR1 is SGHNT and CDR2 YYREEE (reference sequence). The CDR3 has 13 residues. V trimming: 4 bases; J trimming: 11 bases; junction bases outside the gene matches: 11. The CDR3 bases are TGTGCCAGCAGCGACGCTTCCGGGACTACGCAGTACTTC. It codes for CASSDASGTTQYF. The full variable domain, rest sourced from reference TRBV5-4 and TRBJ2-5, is ETGVTQSPTHLIKTRGQQVTLRCSSQSGHNTVSWYQQALGQGPQFIFQYYREEENGRGNFPPRFSGLQFPNYSSELNVNALELDDSALYLCASSDASGTTQYFGPGTRLLVL.

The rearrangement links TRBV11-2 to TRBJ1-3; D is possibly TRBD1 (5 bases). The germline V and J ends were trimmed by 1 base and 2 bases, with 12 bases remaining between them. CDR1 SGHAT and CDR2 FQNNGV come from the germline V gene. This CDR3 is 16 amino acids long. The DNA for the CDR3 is TGTGCCAGCAGCTTAGTTACAGACAGCACTGGAAACACCATATATTTT. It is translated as CASSLVTDSTGNTIYF.

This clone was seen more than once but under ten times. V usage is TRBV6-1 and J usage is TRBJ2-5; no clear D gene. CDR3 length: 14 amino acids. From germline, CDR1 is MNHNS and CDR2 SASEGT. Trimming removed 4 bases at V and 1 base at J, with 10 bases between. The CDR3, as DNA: TGTGCCAGCAGTGCCCGCCCAGGCCAAGAGACCCAGTACTTC. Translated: CASSARPGQETQYF.

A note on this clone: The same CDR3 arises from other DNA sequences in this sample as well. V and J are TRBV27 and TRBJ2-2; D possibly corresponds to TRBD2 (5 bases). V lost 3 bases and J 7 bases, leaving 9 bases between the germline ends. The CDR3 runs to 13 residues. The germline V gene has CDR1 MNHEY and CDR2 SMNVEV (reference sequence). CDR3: CASSFGGGGELFF. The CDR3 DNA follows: TGTGCCAGCAGTTTTGGAGGCGGCGGGGAGCTGTTTTTT.

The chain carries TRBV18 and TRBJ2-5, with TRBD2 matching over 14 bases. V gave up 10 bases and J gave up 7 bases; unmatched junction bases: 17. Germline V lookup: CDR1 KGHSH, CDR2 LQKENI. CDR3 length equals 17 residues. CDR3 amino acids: CATNNPGTSGRGGTQYF. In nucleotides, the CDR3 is TGTGCCACAAACAACCCCGGGACTAGCGGGAGAGGCGGGACCCAGTACTTC. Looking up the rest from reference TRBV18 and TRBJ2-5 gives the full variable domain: NAGVMQNPRHLVRRRGQEARLRCSPMKGHSHVYWYRQLPEEGLKFMVYLQKENIIDESGMPKERFSAEFPKEGPSILRIQQVVRGDSAAYFCATNNPGTSGRGGTQYFGPGTRLLVL.

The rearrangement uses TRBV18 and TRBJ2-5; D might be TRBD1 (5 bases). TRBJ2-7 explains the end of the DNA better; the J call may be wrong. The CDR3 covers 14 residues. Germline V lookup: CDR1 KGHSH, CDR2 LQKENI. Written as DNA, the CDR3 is TGTGCCAGCTCACCGGAGACAGCCTCCTACGAGCAGTACTTC. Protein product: CASSPETASYEQYF.

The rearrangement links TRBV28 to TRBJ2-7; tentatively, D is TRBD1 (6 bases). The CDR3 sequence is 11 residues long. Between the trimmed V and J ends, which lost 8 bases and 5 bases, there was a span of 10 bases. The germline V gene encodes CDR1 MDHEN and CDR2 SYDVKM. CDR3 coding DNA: TGTGCCAGCCGAACAGGGCACGAGCAGTACTTC. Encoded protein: CASRTGHEQYF.

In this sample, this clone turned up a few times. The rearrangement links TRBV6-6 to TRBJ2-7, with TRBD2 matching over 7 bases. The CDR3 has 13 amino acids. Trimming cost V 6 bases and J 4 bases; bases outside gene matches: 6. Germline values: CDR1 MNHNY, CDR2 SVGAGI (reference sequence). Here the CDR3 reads CASSVGLGYEQYF. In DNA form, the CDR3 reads TGTGCCAGCAGCGTAGGACTAGGTTACGAGCAGTACTTC.

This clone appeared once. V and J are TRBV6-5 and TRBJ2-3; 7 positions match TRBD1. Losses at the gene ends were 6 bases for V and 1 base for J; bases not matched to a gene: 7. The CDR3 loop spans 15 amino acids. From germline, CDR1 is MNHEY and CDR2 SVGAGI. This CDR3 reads CASSRNRGRTDTQYF. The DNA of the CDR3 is TGTGCCAGCAGCCGAAACAGGGGCCGCACAGATACGCAGTATTTT.

CDR3 nucleotide sequence: TGTGCCAGCAGGCTCCCGGGACAGATCTATGGCTACACCTTC. Amino acids: CASRLPGQIYGYTF. V is TRBV28 and J is TRBJ1-2; TRBD1 matches at 7 bases. V shed 6 bases, J shed 4 bases, and the junction held 8 bases outside the gene matches. CDR1 and CDR2 (germline): MDHEN, SYDVKM. The length of the CDR3 is 14 residues.

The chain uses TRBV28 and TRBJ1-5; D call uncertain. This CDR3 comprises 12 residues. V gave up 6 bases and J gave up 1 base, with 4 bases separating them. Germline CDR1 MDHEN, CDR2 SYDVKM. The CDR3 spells CASRESNQPQHF. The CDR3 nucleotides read TGTGCCAGCAGGGAGAGCAATCAGCCCCAGCATTTT.

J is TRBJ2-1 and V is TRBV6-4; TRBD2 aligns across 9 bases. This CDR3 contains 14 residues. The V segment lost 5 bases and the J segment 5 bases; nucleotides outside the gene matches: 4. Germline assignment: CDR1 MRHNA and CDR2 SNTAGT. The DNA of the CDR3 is TGTGCCAGCAGTTTAGCGGGGGTGAACAATGAGCAGTTCTTC. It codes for CASSLAGVNNEQFF.

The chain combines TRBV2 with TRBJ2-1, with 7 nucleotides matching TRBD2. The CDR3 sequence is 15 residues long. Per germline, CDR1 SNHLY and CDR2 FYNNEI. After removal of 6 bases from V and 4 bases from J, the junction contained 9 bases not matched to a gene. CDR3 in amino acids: CASRSAREGYNEQFF. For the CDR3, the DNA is TGTGCCAGCAGATCCGCCAGGGAGGGTTACAATGAGCAGTTCTTC. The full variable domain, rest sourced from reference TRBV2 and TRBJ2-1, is EPEVTQTPSHQVTQMGQEVILRCVPISNHLYFYWYRQILGQKVEFLVSFYNNEISEKSEIFDDQFSVERPDGSNFTLKIRSTKLEDSAMYFCASRSAREGYNEQFFGPGTRLTVL.

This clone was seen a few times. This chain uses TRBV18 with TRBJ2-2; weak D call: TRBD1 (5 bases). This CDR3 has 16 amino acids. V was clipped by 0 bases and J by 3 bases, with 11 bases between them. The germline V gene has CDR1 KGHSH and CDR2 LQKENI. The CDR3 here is CASSPPSAGYTGELFF. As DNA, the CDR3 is TGTGCCAGCTCACCACCGTCGGCAGGGTACACCGGGGAGCTGTTTTTT. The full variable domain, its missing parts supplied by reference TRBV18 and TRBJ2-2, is NAGVMQNPRHLVRRRGQEARLRCSPMKGHSHVYWYRQLPEEGLKFMVYLQKENIIDESGMPKERFSAEFPKEGPSILRIQQVVRGDSAAYFCASSPPSAGYTGELFFGEGSRLTVL.

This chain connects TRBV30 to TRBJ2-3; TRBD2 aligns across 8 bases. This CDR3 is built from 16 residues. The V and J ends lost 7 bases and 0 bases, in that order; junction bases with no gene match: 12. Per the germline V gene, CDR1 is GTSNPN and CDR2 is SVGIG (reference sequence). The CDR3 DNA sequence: TGTGCCTATGAGGGCCGTAGCGGGACTAGCACAGATACGCAGTATTTT. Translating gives CAYEGRSGTSTDTQYF.

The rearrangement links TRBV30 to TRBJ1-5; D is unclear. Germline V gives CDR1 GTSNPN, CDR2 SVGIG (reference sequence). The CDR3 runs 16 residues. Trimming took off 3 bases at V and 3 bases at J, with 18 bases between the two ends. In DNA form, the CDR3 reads TGTGCCTGGAGCCGTTGGCGCGGCAGTGACAATCAGCCCCAGCATTTT. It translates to CAWSRWRGSDNQPQHF.